This is a list of T cell receptor beta chains from one sample in a study of blood T cell repertoires in COVID-19. The protocol was immunoSEQ multiplex PCR, while the TCRdb copy is restricted to in-frame clones and leaves out a portion. The table lists about 340,000 clones, 75% to 90% of them singletons, with under 8.5% in the top ten. The sequencing sample was made of peripheral blood. Receptors originate from a woman aged 60-75 years with COVID-19, enrolled during active disease. Both conserved end residues are part of each CDR3. Fields, in order: clone size, V gene, J gene, D gene, CDR3 protein, CDR3 DNA. A D gene is named only where the DNA matches it firmly. Size is omitted from some rows. Given values are once, few, many or a class for expanded clones.

clone size: .
V gene: TRBV6-4
J gene: TRBJ2-3
D gene: .
CDR3 protein: CAGGEAGVKDTQYF
CDR3 DNA: TGTGCCGGGGGCGAGGCAGGGGTGAAAGATACGCAGTATTTT

clone size: once
V gene: TRBV30
J gene: TRBJ1-2
D gene: .
CDR3 protein: CAFCEAARLLFYGYTF
CDR3 DNA: TGTGCCTTCTGTGAGGCAGCTAGGCTACTTTTCTATGGCTACACCTTC

clone size: .
V gene: TRBV30
J gene: TRBJ1-2
D gene: TRBD1
CDR3 protein: CAWTPGTGTFGYGYTF
CDR3 DNA: TGTGCCTGGACCCCCGGGACAGGGACCTTTGGCTATGGCTACACCTTC

clone size: few
V gene: TRBV30
J gene: TRBJ2-7
D gene: TRBD2
CDR3 protein: CAWSDLAGSSYEQYF
CDR3 DNA: TGTGCCTGGAGTGATCTAGCGGGGAGCTCCTACGAGCAGTACTTC

clone size: .
V gene: TRBV7-2
J gene: TRBJ1-2
D gene: TRBD1
CDR3 protein: CASSPSVDRAPNYGYTF
CDR3 DNA: TGTGCCAGCAGCCCGTCCGTTGACAGGGCCCCTAACTATGGCTACACCTTC

clone size: .
V gene: TRBV4-3
J gene: TRBJ2-7
D gene: TRBD1
CDR3 protein: CASSPDRAYEQYF
CDR3 DNA: TGCGCCAGCAGCCCGGACAGGGCCTACGAGCAGTACTTC

clone size: .
V gene: TRBV10-3
J gene: TRBJ2-7
D gene: TRBD1
CDR3 protein: CAISESPIGTGLPTEQYF
CDR3 DNA: TGTGCCATCAGTGAGTCTCCTATAGGGACAGGTCTCCCTACGGAGCAGTACTTC

clone size: .
V gene: TRBV9
J gene: TRBJ1-1
D gene: .
CDR3 protein: CASSVGRENTEAFF
CDR3 DNA: TGTGCCAGCAGCGTAGGGCGGGAGAACACTGAAGCTTTCTTT

clone size: .
V gene: TRBV6-5
J gene: TRBJ1-5
D gene: TRBD1
CDR3 protein: CASSYPDRGYNQPQHF
CDR3 DNA: TGTGCCAGCAGTTACCCTGACAGGGGGTACAATCAGCCCCAGCATTTT

clone size: .
V gene: TRBV7-2
J gene: TRBJ2-7
D gene: TRBD2
CDR3 protein: CASSLGLAGDYEQYF
CDR3 DNA: TGTGCCAGCAGCTTGGGGCTAGCGGGGGATTACGAGCAGTACTTC

clone size: .
V gene: TRBV7-7
J gene: TRBJ2-7
D gene: .
CDR3 protein: CASSLGLGSAYEQYF
CDR3 DNA: TGTGCCAGCAGCTTAGGGCTAGGGAGTGCCTACGAGCAGTACTTC

clone size: once
V gene: TRBV11-2
J gene: TRBJ2-1
D gene: TRBD1
CDR3 protein: CASRGGTGAFRRDYNEQFF
CDR3 DNA: TGTGCCAGCAGGGGAGGGACAGGGGCCTTCCGGCGTGATTACAATGAGCAGTTCTTC

clone size: .
V gene: TRBV12-1
J gene: TRBJ2-5
D gene: .
CDR3 protein: CASSFAREKIETQYF
CDR3 DNA: TGTGCCAGCAGCTTTGCGAGGGAGAAGATTGAGACCCAGTACTTC

clone size: .
V gene: TRBV6-5
J gene: TRBJ1-2
D gene: .
CDR3 protein: CASTTTEGERYGYTF
CDR3 DNA: TGTGCCAGCACCACGACCGAGGGGGAACGCTATGGCTACACCTTC

clone size: .
V gene: TRBV6-2/TRBV6-3
J gene: TRBJ2-5
D gene: .
CDR3 protein: CASSYAQETQYF
CDR3 DNA: TGTGCCAGCAGTTACGCGCAAGAGACCCAGTACTTC

clone size: .
V gene: TRBV3-1/TRBV3-2
J gene: TRBJ1-2
D gene: .
CDR3 protein: CASSQSQGNGYTF
CDR3 DNA: TGTGCCAGCAGCCAGTCACAGGGTAATGGCTACACCTTC

clone size: .
V gene: TRBV9
J gene: TRBJ2-5
D gene: TRBD1
CDR3 protein: CASSADGTGEETQYF
CDR3 DNA: TGTGCCAGCAGCGCCGACGGGACAGGAGAAGAGACCCAGTACTTC

clone size: few
V gene: TRBV5-4
J gene: TRBJ2-7
D gene: .
CDR3 protein: CASSLVFSGSYEQYF
CDR3 DNA: TGTGCCAGCAGCTTGGTGTTTTCGGGGTCCTACGAGCAGTACTTC

clone size: .
V gene: TRBV5-1
J gene: TRBJ2-1
D gene: .
CDR3 protein: CASSLQEGDEQFF
CDR3 DNA: TGCGCCAGCAGCTTGCAGGAAGGTGATGAGCAGTTCTTC

clone size: .
V gene: TRBV6-2/TRBV6-3
J gene: TRBJ1-5
D gene: TRBD1
CDR3 protein: CASSPRQGEQPQHF
CDR3 DNA: TGTGCCAGCAGTCCCCGACAGGGAGAGCAGCCCCAGCATTTT

clone size: .
V gene: TRBV7-9
J gene: TRBJ1-1
D gene: .
CDR3 protein: CASSPQGIRGNTEAFF
CDR3 DNA: TGTGCCAGCAGCCCACAGGGCATTAGGGGAAACACTGAAGCTTTCTTT

clone size: .
V gene: TRBV18
J gene: TRBJ2-2
D gene: TRBD2
CDR3 protein: CASSPSGGPTGELFF
CDR3 DNA: TGTGCCAGCTCACCTAGCGGGGGGCCCACCGGGGAGCTGTTTTTT

clone size: .
V gene: TRBV6-2/TRBV6-3
J gene: TRBJ2-5
D gene: TRBD2
CDR3 protein: CASSYTGGGANQETQYF
CDR3 DNA: TGTGCCAGCAGTTACACGGGCGGGGGGGCCAACCAAGAGACCCAGTACTTC

clone size: .
V gene: TRBV5-1
J gene: TRBJ2-3
D gene: .
CDR3 protein: CASSLQGLSSTDTQYF
CDR3 DNA: TGCGCCAGCAGCTTGCAGGGACTGTCTAGCACAGATACGCAGTATTTT

clone size: .
V gene: TRBV9
J gene: TRBJ2-1
D gene: .
CDR3 protein: CASSVRRGNEQFF
CDR3 DNA: TGTGCCAGCAGCGTAAGGCGAGGGAATGAGCAGTTCTTC

clone size: .
V gene: TRBV19
J gene: TRBJ2-1
D gene: TRBD2
CDR3 protein: CASSLAGGYNEQFF
CDR3 DNA: TGTGCCAGTAGCCTAGCGGGGGGGTACAATGAGCAGTTCTTC

clone size: .
V gene: TRBV4-2
J gene: TRBJ2-7
D gene: TRBD2
CDR3 protein: CASSQTLAGGYEQYF
CDR3 DNA: TGTGCCAGCAGCCAAACTCTAGCGGGGGGTTACGAGCAGTACTTC

clone size: once
V gene: TRBV15
J gene: TRBJ2-2
D gene: TRBD1
CDR3 protein: CATSRGQGEELFF
CDR3 DNA: TGTGCCACCAGCAGAGGTCAGGGGGAAGAGCTGTTTTTT

clone size: once
V gene: TRBV5-1
J gene: TRBJ1-4
D gene: .
CDR3 protein: CASSLLATNEKLFF
CDR3 DNA: TGCGCCAGCAGCTTGCTTGCAACTAATGAAAAACTGTTTTTT

clone size: .
V gene: TRBV1
J gene: TRBJ1-1
D gene: .
CDR3 protein: CTSSQLPGQGDNTEAFF
CDR3 DNA: TGCACCAGCAGCCAGTTGCCGGGACAGGGAGATAACACTGAAGCTTTCTTT

clone size: .
V gene: TRBV9
J gene: TRBJ1-2
D gene: TRBD1
CDR3 protein: CASSVVTGVGYTF
CDR3 DNA: TGTGCCAGCAGCGTGGTGACAGGGGTTGGCTACACCTTC

clone size: .
V gene: TRBV25-1
J gene: TRBJ1-2
D gene: .
CDR3 protein: CASSPFGGDYGYTF
CDR3 DNA: TGTGCCAGCAGCCCCTTCGGGGGAGACTATGGCTACACCTTC

clone size: .
V gene: TRBV9
J gene: TRBJ1-3
D gene: .
CDR3 protein: CASSATISGNTIYF
CDR3 DNA: TGTGCCAGCAGCGCGACTATCTCTGGAAACACCATATATTTT

clone size: .
V gene: TRBV6-2/TRBV6-3
J gene: TRBJ2-7
D gene: .
CDR3 protein: CASSLQSYEQYF
CDR3 DNA: TGTGCCAGCAGCCTCCAGTCCTACGAGCAGTACTTC

clone size: .
V gene: TRBV10-3
J gene: TRBJ1-6
D gene: TRBD1
CDR3 protein: CASRTGREDSPLHF
CDR3 DNA: TGTGCCAGCCGGACAGGGCGGGAAGATTCACCCCTCCACTTT

clone size: .
V gene: TRBV24-1
J gene: TRBJ1-4
D gene: TRBD1
CDR3 protein: CATSDLVTGGQKLFF
CDR3 DNA: TGTGCCACCAGTGATCTCGTGACAGGGGGGCAAAAACTGTTTTTT

clone size: .
V gene: TRBV19
J gene: TRBJ2-7
D gene: .
CDR3 protein: CASSRKGTYEQYF
CDR3 DNA: TGTGCCAGTAGTAGAAAGGGGACCTACGAGCAGTACTTC

clone size: .
V gene: TRBV12-3/TRBV12-4
J gene: TRBJ1-3
D gene: .
CDR3 protein: CASSWGRTIYF
CDR3 DNA: TGTGCCAGCAGTTGGGGGAGGACCATATATTTT

clone size: .
V gene: TRBV4-2
J gene: TRBJ2-7
D gene: TRBD1
CDR3 protein: CASGVEGDREQYF
CDR3 DNA: TGTGCCAGCGGAGTTGAGGGGGACAGAGAGCAGTACTTC

clone size: many
V gene: TRBV3-1/TRBV3-2
J gene: TRBJ2-2
D gene: .
CDR3 protein: CASSQVDSTNTGELFF
CDR3 DNA: TGTGCCAGCAGCCAAGTGGACAGTACGAACACCGGGGAGCTGTTTTTT

clone size: .
V gene: TRBV19
J gene: TRBJ2-7
D gene: .
CDR3 protein: CASRRNQAGGEQYF
CDR3 DNA: TGTGCCAGTAGACGCAACCAGGCGGGTGGAGAGCAGTACTTC

clone size: .
V gene: TRBV7-9
J gene: TRBJ2-7
D gene: .
CDR3 protein: CASSLGGSVSYEQYF
CDR3 DNA: TGTGCCAGCAGCTTAGGAGGGTCAGTCTCCTACGAGCAGTACTTC

clone size: .
V gene: TRBV3-1/TRBV3-2
J gene: TRBJ1-2
D gene: .
CDR3 protein: CASSQETGYNYGYTF
CDR3 DNA: TGTGCCAGCAGCCAAGAGACAGGATATAACTATGGCTACACCTTC

clone size: .
V gene: TRBV9
J gene: TRBJ2-1
D gene: .
CDR3 protein: CASSVVGGVGNEQFF
CDR3 DNA: TGTGCCAGCAGCGTAGTGGGCGGGGTGGGGAATGAGCAGTTCTTC

clone size: once
V gene: TRBV5-1
J gene: TRBJ1-1
D gene: .
CDR3 protein: CASSLTKMNTEAFF
CDR3 DNA: TGCGCCAGCAGTTTGACAAAAATGAACACTGAAGCTTTCTTT